The next 10 T cell receptor beta chains were all read from a single sample in a study of cytomegalovirus exposure and HLA in healthy donors (dated by TCRdb to between 2016 and 2019). The method was the immunoSEQ multiplex PCR assay. A mixture of 60 forward primers for TCR Vbeta segments and 13 reverse primers for TCR Jbeta segments was used in the multiplex PCR. TCRdb holds this immuneACCESS table with in-frame rearrangements only. Some clones are missing; in checked studies, unresolved V genes explain under half, and the rest has no known cause. The sample table holds roughly 150,000 clones, of which 82% were seen once. The ten largest clones capture approximately 1.5% of the sample. Sequenced material: PBMCs. All receptors come from a girl aged 10 to 17 in good health and CMV-seropositive.

The chain is built from TRBV18 and TRBJ1-1; D unresolved. Germline assignment: CDR1 KGHSH and CDR2 LQKENI. Between the trimmed V and J ends, which lost 1 base and 4 bases, there was a span of 4 bases. The CDR3 runs 12 residues. The CDR3 spells CASSPRVTEAFF. In DNA, the CDR3 is TGTGCCAGCTCACCACGCGTCACTGAAGCTTTCTTT.

The chain has TRBV28 and TRBJ2-1, with TRBD2 as a possible D gene (5 bases). Trimming left V 1 base short and J 3 bases short, with 10 bases between. Germline V gene sequence: CDR1 MDHEN, CDR2 SYDVKM. CDR3 length: 15 amino acids. The chain's CDR3 is CASSLSGIHYNEQFF. The CDR3 DNA reads TGTGCCAGCAGTTTATCGGGGATTCACTACAATGAGCAGTTCTTC.

The chain links TRBV11-2 to TRBJ2-7, with TRBD1 matching 10 bases. V shed 3 bases and J 2 bases; nucleotides not matched to a gene: 4. CDR1 and CDR2 (germline): SGHAT, FQNNGV. The CDR3 contains 15 residues. The CDR3 spells CASSFGTGVAYEQYF. The CDR3 DNA reads as TGTGCCAGCAGCTTCGGGACAGGGGTGGCCTACGAGCAGTACTTC.

This sequence joins TRBV5-1 and TRBJ2-1; D unresolved. The germline V gene encodes CDR1 SGHRS and CDR2 YFSETQ. The germline V and J ends were trimmed by 4 bases and 3 bases, with 17 bases remaining between them. The CDR3 has 16 amino acids. For the CDR3, the DNA is TGCGCCAGCAGCCAGGCGCCTCGAGCTAACTACAATGAGCAGTTCTTC. It codes for CASSQAPRANYNEQFF. The entire variable domain, with the rest obtained from reference TRBV5-1 and TRBJ2-1, is as follows: KAGVTQTPRYLIKTRGQQVTLSCSPISGHRSVSWYQQTPGQGLQFLFEYFSETQRNKGNFPGRFSGRQFSNSRSEMNVSTLELGDSALYLCASSQAPRANYNEQFFGPGTRLTVL.

The rearrangement links TRBV5-1 to TRBJ2-1; tentatively, D is TRBD2 (5 bases). The V and J ends lost 0 bases and 10 bases respectively, with 17 bases between them. The CDR3 has 15 amino acids. The germline V gene has CDR1 SGHRS and CDR2 YFSETQ. CDR3 DNA: TGCGCCAGCAGCTTGGAGCTGCGGGCTGCCAGGGAGCAGTTCTTC. Its translation: CASSLELRAAREQFF.

V and J are TRBV2 and TRBJ2-3; TRBD2 is a possible D gene (6 bases). The CDR3 loop spans 16 amino acids. Germline assignment: CDR1 SNHLY and CDR2 FYNNEI. Trimming stripped 6 bases from V and 2 bases from J, with 18 bases between. CDR3 residues: CASREGRQGVTDTQYF. DNA of the CDR3: TGTGCCAGCAGGGAGGGGCGCCAAGGAGTCACAGATACGCAGTATTTT. Filled out from reference TRBV2 and TRBJ2-3, the complete variable domain reads EPEVTQTPSHQVTQMGQEVILRCVPISNHLYFYWYRQILGQKVEFLVSFYNNEISEKSEIFDDQFSVERPDGSNFTLKIRSTKLEDSAMYFCASREGRQGVTDTQYFGPGTRLTVL.

A remark on this clone: The same CDR3 can be traced to other DNA sequences in this sample. V usage is TRBV20-1 and J usage is TRBJ1-1, with D unclear. The CDR3 is made up of 10 amino acids. Germline CDR1 and CDR2: DFQATT and SNEGSKA (reference sequence). V dropped 3 bases and J dropped 5 bases, with 4 bases sitting between them. The CDR3 sequence is CSASGTEAFF. The CDR3 coding sequence is TGCAGTGCTAGCGGGACTGAAGCTTTCTTT.

The chain links TRBV4-3 to TRBJ2-2; possibly TRBD1 for D (5 bases). The CDR3 totals 14 residues. Germline V gene lookup returns CDR1 LGHNA and CDR2 YSLEER. The V gene lost 2 bases and the J gene lost 6 bases, with 10 bases spanning the gap. The CDR3 nucleotides read TGCGCCAGCAGCCAACAGGGTACGGCCGGGGAGCTGTTTTTT. As protein: CASSQQGTAGELFF.

This chain joins TRBV19 and TRBJ1-2; D is perhaps TRBD1 (6 bases). The CDR3 has 13 residues. The germline V and J ends were trimmed by 4 bases and 4 bases, with 10 bases remaining between them. CDR1 and CDR2 from the germline V gene are LNHDA and SQIVND (reference sequence). CDR3 sequence reads: CASSSGQFYGYTF. The CDR3 DNA sequence: TGTGCCAGTAGTAGTGGACAGTTCTATGGCTACACCTTC.

The chain uses TRBV9 and TRBJ2-5, with 7 bases lining up with TRBD1. V lost 4 bases, J lost 4 bases, and 10 bases stayed unmatched. Germline assignment: CDR1 SGDLS and CDR2 YYNGEE. This CDR3 spans 15 amino acids. The CDR3 loop reads CASSIGQVGVETQYF. The CDR3 region has the DNA TGTGCCAGCAGCATCGGACAGGTTGGGGTAGAGACCCAGTACTTC.